One sample yielded the 14 T cell receptor beta chains listed below, sequenced in a study of blood T cell repertoires in COVID-19. Sequencing used immunoSEQ multiplex PCR; TCRdb keeps in-frame clones, though not all of them. The sample gives roughly 200,000 clones, about 85% of which show up once; about 2.4% is in the top ten. The sample was PBMCs or T cells enriched from blood (not recorded which). The receptors were gathered from a woman between 25 and 40 years old who had recovered from COVID-19.

The chain uses TRBV4-3 and TRBJ1-3; TRBD1 matches 7 bases. Germline V gene data show CDR1 as LGHNA and CDR2 as YSLEER. This CDR3 has 20 amino acids. The V segment lost 0 bases and the J segment 5 bases; nucleotides outside the gene matches: 19. Here the CDR3 reads CASSQEFDLGQELFRNTIYF. The CDR3 DNA reads TGCGCCAGCAGCCAAGAATTCGATCTTGGACAGGAGCTATTTCGAAACACCATATATTTT.

The rearrangement uses TRBV11-2 and TRBJ2-7, with TRBD1 identical over 7 bases. The CDR3 is 19 residues long. Germline CDR1 is SGHAT and CDR2 is FQNNGV. V gave up 1 base and J gave up 0 bases; unmatched junction bases: 15. The CDR3, as DNA: TGTGCCAGCAGCTTAGGGCAGGGACAGAAGAAGGCTTACTCCTACGAGCAGTACTTC. Protein: CASSLGQGQKKAYSYEQYF.

The chain combines TRBV2 with TRBJ1-1, with 9 bases aligning to TRBD1. Unmatched junction bases numbered 2, after V lost 2 bases and J lost 4 bases. The germline V gene has CDR1 SNHLY and CDR2 FYNNEI. The length of the CDR3 is 14 residues. The CDR3 loop is CASSERTGATEAFF. The CDR3 nucleotides read TGTGCCAGCAGTGAAAGGACAGGGGCCACTGAAGCTTTCTTT. Looking up the rest from reference TRBV2 and TRBJ1-1 gives the full variable domain: EPEVTQTPSHQVTQMGQEVILRCVPISNHLYFYWYRQILGQKVEFLVSFYNNEISEKSEIFDDQFSVERPDGSNFTLKIRSTKLEDSAMYFCASSERTGATEAFFGQGTRLTVV.

This chain joins TRBV7-9 and TRBJ1-4; 7 nucleotides line up with TRBD1. Trimming took 7 bases from V and 6 from J; bases not matched to a gene: 11. The germline V gene has CDR1 SEHNR and CDR2 FQNEAQ (reference sequence). CDR3 length: 15 residues. This CDR3 is CASTGGRDSDEKLFF. CDR3 nucleotide sequence: TGTGCCAGCACCGGAGGCCGGGACAGCGATGAAAAACTGTTTTTT.

Comment on this clone: Other nucleotide sequences in the sample specify the same CDR3. This rearrangement joins TRBV5-1 to TRBJ2-7, with a tentative D call TRBD1 (5 bases). Trimming removed 1 base at V and 0 bases at J, with 11 bases between. Per the germline V gene, CDR1 is SGHRS and CDR2 is YFSETQ. This CDR3 is built from 15 residues. The CDR3 DNA is TGCGCCAGCAGCTTGCAAACAGGTAGCTCCTACGAGCAGTACTTC. Translation: CASSLQTGSSYEQYF.

Of note for this clone: This same CDR3 is encoded by further DNA sequences in the sample. V is TRBV6-5 and J is TRBJ2-2; D gene ambiguous. The V gene's germline CDR1 is MNHEY and CDR2 SVGAGI. V was trimmed by 6 bases and J by 4 bases, leaving 6 bases between them. This CDR3 is 12 amino acids long. The CDR3 DNA sequence: TGTGCCAGCAGCAGGCCCACCGGGGAGCTGTTTTTT. Protein sequence: CASSRPTGELFF.

V is TRBV5-5 and J is TRBJ2-7; 7 bases fit TRBD1. J lost 5 bases, V lost 2 bases, and 4 bases had no gene match. The CDR3 sequence is 13 residues long. Germline loops: CDR1 SGHKS, CDR2 YYEKEE (reference sequence). The CDR3 here is CASSLEGADEQYF. In nucleotides, the CDR3 is TGTGCCAGCAGCTTAGAGGGGGCGGACGAGCAGTACTTC.

Here the CDR3 DNA reads TGTGCCAGCAGTTACCCGGACAGGGAGAACTATGGCTACACCTTC. Its protein is CASSYPDRENYGYTF. The rearrangement links TRBV6-5 to TRBJ1-2, with TRBD1 matching 8 bases. J lost 2 bases, V lost 2 bases, and 4 bases had no gene match. Germline V lookup: CDR1 MNHEY, CDR2 SVGAGI. This CDR3 has 15 residues.

The gene calls are TRBV7-3 and TRBJ2-2; possible D gene TRBD2, 5 bases. Germline CDR1 is SGHTA and CDR2 is FQGTGA. This CDR3 has 15 residues. V dropped 3 bases and J dropped 2 bases, with 10 bases sitting between them. CDR3 sequence (DNA): TGTGCCAGCAGCTTTCGGGATACCAACACCGGGGAGCTGTTTTTT. Its protein product is CASSFRDTNTGELFF. Variable domain in full (rest from reference TRBV7-3 and TRBJ2-2): GAGVSQTPSNKVTEKGKYVELRCDPISGHTALYWYRQSLGQGPEFLIYFQGTGAADDSGLPNDRFFAVRPEGSVSTLKIQRTERGDSAVYLCASSFRDTNTGELFFGEGSRLTVL.

The chain carries TRBV6-2 or TRBV6-3 and TRBJ1-6; TRBD1 matches at 7 bases. The CDR3 is 13 amino acids. V dropped 5 bases and J dropped 10; count of bases not matched to a gene: 5. CDR1 MNHEY and CDR2 SVGEGT come from the germline V gene. CDR3 sequence reads: CASSQYRGSPLHF. In nucleotides, the CDR3 is TGTGCCAGCAGTCAGTACAGGGGATCACCCCTCCACTTT.

The chain employs TRBV2 and TRBJ1-2; D unresolved. The V end lost 5 bases, the J end lost 8 bases, and 12 bases lay between the germline ends. There are 12 residues in the CDR3. Germline V CDR1 and CDR2: SNHLY, FYNNEI. The CDR3 DNA reads TGTGCCAGCAGTATAGACTCCTGGGGCTACACCTTC. Protein sequence: CASSIDSWGYTF. Based on the CDR3 plus reference TRBV2 and TRBJ1-2, the full variable domain is EPEVTQTPSHQVTQMGQEVILRCVPISNHLYFYWYRQILGQKVEFLVSFYNNEISEKSEIFDDQFSVERPDGSNFTLKIRSTKLEDSAMYFCASSIDSWGYTFGSGTRLTVV.

V is TRBV5-1 and J is TRBJ1-1; D ambiguous. This CDR3 spans 14 amino acids. Trimming cost V 4 bases and J 0 bases, with 10 bases left between them. CDR1 and CDR2 (germline): SGHRS, YFSETQ. In DNA, the CDR3 is TGCGCCAGCAGCACAGCTCAGATGAACACTGAAGCTTTCTTT. Amino acids: CASSTAQMNTEAFF.

In DNA form, the CDR3 reads TGCGCCAGCAGCTTTGAGGGCGCGGAGACCCAGTACTTC. Translation gives CASSFEGAETQYF. J is TRBJ2-5 and V is TRBV5-1; D might be TRBD2 (5 bases). CDR3 size: 13 residues. Trimming left V 2 bases short and J 5 bases short, with 10 bases between. Germline V gene sequence: CDR1 SGHRS, CDR2 YFSETQ.

The chain joins TRBV4-3 to TRBJ2-5; 8 bases align to TRBD2. The CDR3 is made up of 16 amino acids. J lost 4 bases, V lost 0 bases, and 7 bases had no gene match. CDR1 LGHNA and CDR2 YSLEER come from the germline V gene. CDR3 residues: CASSQDWRGEGETQYF. As DNA, the CDR3 is TGCGCCAGCAGCCAAGACTGGCGGGGGGAGGGAGAGACCCAGTACTTC.